This record concerns one TCR beta chain sequence. Its target antigen remains unknown. No quality values exist for individual bases; no much larger clone is one base distant. The time point tag for this specimen amounts to: baseline before first vaccination. Samples from vaccinated people were obtained from the UK trials COV001 and COV002, which included a single-blind randomized controlled phase 2/3 trial of AZD1222 (ChAdOx1 nCoV-19) in healthy adults. Trial participant PBMC samples were collected at day 0 and day 28 after the second dose for TCRbeta chain sequencing. This sample stems from a study of T cell responses to AZD1222 COVID-19 vaccine (dated by TCRdb to about 2021). As for the study more broadly: AZD1222 recipients whose second dose came at about 4 weeks and those whose second dose came at about 12 weeks were combined into one group, since spike-specific TCR depth and breadth did not differ between the two schedules. A total of over 230 trial participants underwent TCR sequencing, of whom 207 received two doses of AZD1222 and some 26 received two doses of the MenACWY control vaccine. Trial participants were enrolled by age into subgroups of 18-55, 56-69 and 70-plus years, and around 150, 28 and 57 TCR-sequenced participants, respectively, were included in these subgroups.

Ends trimmed: V by 7 bases, J by 4 bases; bases unmatched to a gene: 8. CDR1 and CDR2, per the germline V gene, are MNHEY and SVGAGI. The CDR3 covers 14 residues, taking in both the cysteine and the phenylalanine. The CDR3 DNA has 42 bases and is translated from base 1. Broader findings and caveats from the paper: In the small 56-69-year group, the increase in depth fell short of significance, most likely because of low power. Reportedly, close to half of the unique spike-specific TCRs recognized epitopes lying outside the regions that are mutated in the B.1.351 and B.1.1.7 variants. After two AZD1222 doses, spike-specific TCR breadth and depth were significantly higher than at day 0 and than in MenACWY recipients. Conclusions about previously exposed vaccinees are limited because only six or seven AZD1222 recipients were SARS-CoV-2 seropositive at baseline. No day 14 peak-response samples were available, so repertoires were characterized only after the peak T cell response. Most participants were white British and females outnumbered males, and the authors suggested that clonal diversity may have been underestimated. CD4 TCRs associated with the vaccine covered the entire spike protein, and the dominant responses were in regions 160-218 and 743-854.

The CDR3 regions of human TCRbeta chains were subjected to immunosequencing. As for the original processing: TCRs in the repertoires were matched against a reference library of SARS-CoV-2-specific TCRs that had been generated with the MIRA antigen-specificity platform. Breadth was defined as the fraction of unique TCRs that were SARS-CoV-2-associated, and depth was defined as the fraction of total T cells that were SARS-CoV-2-associated. Using the MIRA data, every spike-specific TCR was mapped to the spike region that the TCR reacted to and assigned to either a CD4 or a CD8 class. Log10-transformed breadth and depth values were compared by one-way ANOVA with Sidak's multiple comparisons tests. In TCRdb, the immuneACCESS table is reduced to in-frame sequences with V and J assigned. These tables do not hold every clone; where another copy was compared, an unresolved V gene accounts for under half, and the others remain unexplained. V and J calls and clone size are those listed in that table; D and trimming were worked out from the DNA. The sample table contains tens of thousands of clones; only one count was recorded for around 84% of them. Clones ranked in the top ten supply about 20% of the sample.

Recombination connected TRBV6-5 to TRBJ1-2; a stretch of 8 junction bases matches TRBD1. The sequence came from an adult in good health. Specimen: peripheral blood, collected on day 0 of AZD1222 vaccination. The DNA reads as follows: TGTGCCAGCACTGCTGACAGGGGCGGCTATGGCTACACCTTC. Its product reads: CASTADRGGYGYTF.